These 24 T cell receptor beta chains came from one sample sequenced in a study of cytomegalovirus exposure and HLA in healthy donors. Researchers ran the PCR with 60 Vbeta and 13 Jbeta primers. Only in-frame clones appear in the TCRdb table, and some are missing; sequencing was by immunoSEQ multiplex PCR. Its clone listing holds under 70,000 clones. Sequencing was performed on PBMCs. Receptor source: a woman aged 25 to 39 in good health and CMV-seropositive.

The V call is TRBV5-1, the J call TRBJ2-7; 10 bases are a match to TRBD1. Germline trimming cut 2 bases from V and 7 bases from J; bases unmatched to any gene: 6. From germline, CDR1 is SGHRS and CDR2 YFSETQ. CDR3 length: 14 amino acids. The CDR3 DNA reads as TGCGCCAGCAGCTTCGGGACAGGGGTTGGGGAGCAGTACTTC. It encodes CASSFGTGVGEQYF.

The rearrangement links TRBV18 to TRBJ1-4; a possible D gene is TRBD1 (6 bases). Germline CDR1 and CDR2: KGHSH and LQKENI. The CDR3 loop spans 16 amino acids. Trimming removed 4 bases at V and 0 bases at J, with 12 bases between. This CDR3 is CASSLRQATTNEKLFF. In DNA, the CDR3 is TGTGCCAGCTCACTTCGACAGGCCACAACTAATGAAAAACTGTTTTTT.

This chain connects TRBV28 to TRBJ1-4; 7 nucleotides match TRBD1. With 3 bases clipped from V and 8 bases from J, the junction kept 9 bases outside the gene matches. The CDR3 consists of 15 residues. Germline assignment: CDR1 MDHEN and CDR2 SYDVKM. This chain's CDR3 is CASSFQGGVEEKLFF. Here the CDR3 DNA reads TGTGCCAGCAGTTTCCAAGGGGGCGTCGAGGAAAAACTGTTTTTT. Based on the CDR3 plus reference TRBV28 and TRBJ1-4, the full variable domain is DVKVTQSSRYLVKRTGEKVFLECVQDMDHENMFWYRQDPGLGLRLIYFSYDVKMKEKGDIPEGYSVSREKKERFSLILESASTNQTSMYLCASSFQGGVEEKLFFGSGTQLSVL.

CDR3: CSVLDRDNYGYTF. The CDR3 DNA follows: TGCAGCGTTTTGGACAGAGACAACTATGGCTACACCTTC. The chain employs TRBV29-1 and TRBJ1-2, with a tentative D call TRBD1 (6 bases). Germline V gene lookup returns CDR1 SQVTM and CDR2 ANQGSEA. Trimming cost V 5 bases and J 2 bases, with 12 bases left between them. The CDR3 covers 13 residues.

The chain joins TRBV6-5 to TRBJ1-6, with D possibly matching TRBD1 (6 bases). CDR1 and CDR2 from the germline V gene are MNHEY and SVGAGI. This CDR3 region has 13 residues. V lost 5 bases and J 10 bases, leaving 12 bases between the germline ends. CDR3 sequence (DNA): TGTGCCAGCAGTGTACAGGGAAAGTCACCCCTCCACTTT. This encodes CASSVQGKSPLHF.

The CDR3 spells CASSPKGLPSYSGANVLTF. The CDR3 DNA reads as TGTGCCAGCAGCCCGAAGGGACTACCATCATACTCTGGGGCCAACGTCCTGACTTTC. The chain links TRBV7-6 to TRBJ2-6; 7 nucleotides align to TRBD2. V lost 5 bases, J lost 0 bases, and 13 bases stayed unmatched. Germline V gives CDR1 SGHVS, CDR2 FNYEAQ. This CDR3 has 19 amino acids.

The chain links TRBV30 to TRBJ2-3; TRBD2 matches 12 bases. Germline CDR1 GTSNPN, CDR2 SVGIG (reference sequence). Losses at the gene ends were 2 bases for V and 1 base for J; bases not matched to a gene: 4. This CDR3 is 16 amino acids long. The CDR3 DNA reads TGTGCCTGGAGTCCGCTAGCGGGAGGGCGCACAGATACGCAGTATTTT. This sequence encodes CAWSPLAGGRTDTQYF.

The chain has TRBV14 and TRBJ2-1; 11 bases map to TRBD2. Germline values: CDR1 SGHDN, CDR2 FVKESK. With 1 base clipped from V and 8 bases from J, the junction kept 7 bases outside the gene matches. The CDR3 is 16 amino acids. DNA of the CDR3: TGTGCCAGCAGCCAAGGGTCTCTAGCGGGAGGCTATGAGCAGTTCTTC. Protein product: CASSQGSLAGGYEQFF.

The V gene is TRBV6-6, the J gene TRBJ2-1; 8 bases agree with TRBD2. This CDR3 is built from 15 residues. CDR1 is MNHNY, CDR2 SVGAGI, per germline (reference sequence). V lost 4 bases, J lost 6 bases, and 8 bases stayed unmatched. The CDR3 region is CASSSGGGHGNEQFF. DNA for the CDR3: TGTGCCAGCAGTTCGGGCGGGGGGCACGGCAATGAGCAGTTCTTC.

The chain joins TRBV7-9 to TRBJ1-1; D is perhaps TRBD1 (5 bases). The CDR3 has 13 amino acids. CDR1 is SEHNR, CDR2 FQNEAQ, per germline (reference sequence). Trimming pared 5 bases from V and 4 bases from J, leaving 11 bases between. Written as DNA, the CDR3 is TGTGCCAGCAGCGTTGGGGGGATCACTGAAGCTTTCTTT. As protein: CASSVGGITEAFF.

The J gene is TRBJ2-3, the V gene TRBV25-1, with a tentative D call TRBD2 (6 bases). V lost 3 bases, J lost 8 bases, and 9 bases lay in between. Germline V CDR1 and CDR2: MGHDK, SYGVNS. The CDR3 contains 12 residues. The CDR3 here is CASSDNGGTQYF. Written as DNA, the CDR3 is TGTGCCAGCAGTGATAACGGGGGTACGCAGTATTTT.

On this clone: The junction does not match germline at one end; this may be a read error. The chain carries TRBV7-7 and TRBJ2-5; TRBD2 matches 14 bases. This CDR3 has 15 amino acids. Germline lookup yields CDR1 SSHAT and CDR2 FNYEAQ (reference sequence). The CDR3 spells CASSWGLAGAETQYF. In DNA, the CDR3 is TGTGCTAGCAGCTGGGGACTAGCGGGAGCAGAGACCCAGTACTTC.

The chain employs TRBV6-6 and TRBJ1-2, with 7 bases fitting TRBD1. After removal of 4 bases from V and 3 bases from J, the junction contained 8 bases not matched to a gene. Germline V CDR1 and CDR2: MNHNY, SVGAGI (reference sequence). This CDR3 spans 15 amino acids. This CDR3 reads CASSSYRGQHYGYTF. CDR3 nucleotides: TGTGCCAGCAGTTCCTACCGGGGACAGCACTATGGCTACACCTTC.

The chain employs TRBV6-7 and TRBJ2-5; 10 nucleotides align to TRBD1. TRBV6-7 is identified as an open reading frame with a role that is uncertain. This CDR3 is 16 amino acids long. The V segment lost 4 bases and the J segment 2 bases; nucleotides outside the gene matches: 7. This CDR3 reads CASSSDRDRGQETQYF. The CDR3 DNA reads as TGTGCCAGCAGTTCCGACCGGGACAGGGGTCAAGAGACCCAGTACTTC.

CDR3 DNA: TGTGCCAGCAGCCCTCCAGGACTAGCGGGCGACAATGAGCAGTTCTTC. Translating it yields CASSPPGLAGDNEQFF. The chain is built from TRBV5-4 and TRBJ2-1; TRBD2 matches 11 bases. Germline CDR1 and CDR2: SGHNT and YYREEE (reference sequence). With V trimmed by 4 bases and J by 5 bases, 8 bases remained unmatched. The CDR3 has 16 amino acids.

J is TRBJ2-5 and V is TRBV15; 9 nucleotides align to TRBD1. The CDR3 runs to 18 residues. Germline CDR1 reads LNHNV; CDR2 reads YYDKDF (reference sequence). Trimming cost V 1 base and J 2 bases; bases outside gene matches: 11. The DNA of the CDR3 is TGTGCCACCAGCAGAGCCCCCCCACAGGGGGCGCGACAAGAGACCCAGTACTTC. Its translation is CATSRAPPQGARQETQYF. Using reference TRBV15 and TRBJ2-5 for the parts outside the CDR3, the full variable domain is DAMVIQNPRYQVTQFGKPVTLSCSQTLNHNVMYWYQQKSSQAPKLLFHYYDKDFNNEADTPDNFQSRRPNTSFCFLDIRSPGLGDTAMYLCATSRAPPQGARQETQYFGPGTRLLVL.

The CDR3 DNA reads as TGTGCCAGCCGCGAGGAAGGCCGCGGCTATGGCTACACCTTC. It yields the protein CASREEGRGYGYTF. This chain links TRBV6-5 with TRBJ1-2; D gene unclear. The V gene lost 8 bases and the J gene lost 4 bases, with 17 bases spanning the gap. CDR1 and CDR2 from the germline V gene are MNHEY and SVGAGI. This CDR3 spans 14 amino acids.

The chain carries TRBV4-1 and TRBJ2-5; 7 bases fit TRBD1. Per germline, CDR1 MGHRA and CDR2 YSYEKL. Germline trimming cut 5 bases from V and 4 bases from J; bases unmatched to any gene: 13. This CDR3 has 16 residues. CDR3 nucleotides: TGCGCCAGCAGCGACGACAGGGTAAATCGGGGAGAGACCCAGTACTTC. It is translated as CASSDDRVNRGETQYF.

The chain joins TRBV19 to TRBJ1-5; TRBD1 aligns across 7 bases. Germline V lookup: CDR1 LNHDA, CDR2 SQIVND (reference sequence). The V gene end was trimmed by 6 bases and the J gene end by 0 bases; junction bases not matched to a gene: 17. The CDR3 is 19 amino acids. CDR3: CASSGNRGGDHNSNQPQHF. In nucleotides, the CDR3 is TGTGCCAGTAGCGGTAACAGGGGCGGCGACCACAATAGCAATCAGCCCCAGCATTTT.

The chain carries TRBV19 and TRBJ1-1; 11 positions agree with TRBD1. The V and J ends lost 8 bases and 8 bases, in that order; junction bases with no gene match: 4. The CDR3 is made up of 12 amino acids. The germline gives CDR1 LNHDA, CDR2 SQIVND (reference sequence). CDR3 region: CASAGQGAEAFF. The CDR3 nucleotides read TGTGCCAGTGCCGGACAGGGGGCGGAAGCTTTCTTT.

The V and J genes are TRBV6-1 and TRBJ1-6; D gene ambiguous. This CDR3 is 14 amino acids long. V was clipped by 6 bases and J by 9 bases, with 15 bases between them. Germline values: CDR1 MNHNS, CDR2 SASEGT. CDR3 protein: CASSKGGLGSPLHF. The CDR3 DNA follows: TGTGCCAGCAGCAAGGGAGGGTTAGGTTCACCCCTCCACTTT.

Considering frequency, this clone is medium-sized (0.01 to 0.1%). The V and J genes are TRBV13 and TRBJ1-1; D possibly corresponds to TRBD1 (5 bases). The germline V gene encodes CDR1 PRHDT and CDR2 FYEKMQ (reference sequence). The CDR3 sequence is 11 residues long. The V gene lost 4 bases and the J gene lost 8 bases, with 8 bases spanning the gap. The CDR3 bases are TGTGCCAGCAGCTCCCAGGGCGAAGCTTTCTTT. Amino acid sequence: CASSSQGEAFF.

With respect to this clone: Distinct nucleotide sequences in the sample also encode this CDR3. The J gene is TRBJ1-2, the V gene TRBV5-1; D unresolved. Germline V CDR1 and CDR2: SGHRS, YFSETQ. The CDR3 length is 13 residues. Trimming stripped 2 bases from V and 3 bases from J, with 8 bases between. The CDR3 DNA follows: TGCGCCAGCAGCTTCGAGGGTGACTATGGCTACACCTTC. This encodes CASSFEGDYGYTF.

This chain uses TRBV7-2 with TRBJ2-2; 16 bases map to TRBD2. Trimming cost V 5 bases and J 2 bases; bases outside gene matches: 5. In germline, CDR1 is SGHTA, CDR2 FQGNSA. The CDR3 contains 18 residues. CDR3 sequence: CASSPGLAGGPNTGELFF. The CDR3 region has the DNA TGTGCCAGCAGCCCGGGACTAGCGGGGGGGCCCAACACCGGGGAGCTGTTTTTT.